This entry is about one T cell receptor (beta chain). Method: immunoSEQ multiplex PCR; TCRdb's copy keeps in-frame clones and lacks some. The repertoire holds roughly 93,000 clones, with 70% to 90% as singletons. This specimen comes from a study of T cell responses to AZD1222 COVID-19 vaccine. Study-level background: Combined were second doses at about 4 or about 12 weeks.

Trimming stripped 2 bases from V and 6 bases from J, with 10 bases between. The length of the CDR3 is 14 residues. Germline assignment: CDR1 LNHDA and CDR2 SQIVND (reference sequence). The origin of this receptor is an adult in good health. Source: peripheral blood, taken on day 0 of AZD1222 vaccination. The chain combines TRBV19 with TRBJ2-2; D call uncertain. The CDR3 region has the DNA TGTGCCAGTAGTATAAAAGCTTCGCCCGGGGAGCTGTTTTTT. It codes for CASSIKASPGELFF.